This T cell receptor (beta chain) came from a study of blood T cell repertoires in COVID-19. Study summary: PBMCs, B-cell-depleted T cells, or T cells were the source of the cDNA or gDNA that made up the material.

Patients of the Seattle cohort, enrolled during active infection, were followed longitudinally. This clone was recorded a few times. The authors' processing: Scientists estimated how many nucleated cells there were by amplifying reference gene primers. Libraries were prepared by immunoSEQ multiplex PCR; TCRdb keeps only in-frame clonotypes and omits some of them. That table furnishes V, J and clone size, whereas the DNA furnished D and trimming. The sample shows about 95,000 clones, about four fifths of them seen only once. Per the germline V gene, CDR1 is MNHEY and CDR2 is SVGEGT. This CDR3 has 15 amino acids. Losses at the gene ends were 4 bases for V and 6 bases for J; bases not matched to a gene: 8.

The TCR comes from a man older than 75 with COVID-19, enrolled during active disease. Sequenced: peripheral blood. V gene TRBV6-2 or TRBV6-3 combines with J gene TRBJ2-1, with 8 bases aligning to TRBD2. CDR3: CASSSGLGIPNEQFF. CDR3 in DNA: TGTGCCAGCAGTTCGGGACTAGGTATCCCCAATGAGCAGTTCTTC.